The rows below give T cell receptor beta chains drawn from one sample of a study of blood T cell repertoires in COVID-19. The repertoire was sequenced with immunoSEQ multiplex PCR; TCRdb's copy has only in-frame clones and lacks some. This table has 150,000 to 200,000 clones, 65% to 80% appearing once. The material sequenced was peripheral blood. The receptor set was obtained from a man aged 50 to 59 who had recovered from COVID-19. Each CDR3 is given without its conserved first and last residue. The order of the fields is V gene, D gene, CDR3 protein. D genes are given only for firm matches.

V gene: TRBV6-5; D gene: TRBD1; CDR3 protein: ASKGAATYEQY
V gene: TRBV27; D gene: .; CDR3 protein: ASRYRFDGTEAF
V gene: TRBV18; D gene: TRBD1; CDR3 protein: ASSQGTVDNSPLH
V gene: TRBV6-2/TRBV6-3; D gene: TRBD1; CDR3 protein: ASSPWHRGRGYGYT
V gene: TRBV9; D gene: TRBD2; CDR3 protein: ASSVEGLATYEQY
V gene: TRBV7-9; D gene: TRBD2; CDR3 protein: ASTHGASGRIGSYNEQF
V gene: TRBV19; D gene: TRBD1; CDR3 protein: ASRDGQGRYNTEAF
V gene: TRBV4-2; D gene: TRBD1; CDR3 protein: ASSAPGQGNTGELF
V gene: TRBV27; D gene: .; CDR3 protein: ASTSQIHSGANVLT
V gene: TRBV5-6; D gene: .; CDR3 protein: ASSLAGGRDLYEQY
V gene: TRBV30; D gene: .; CDR3 protein: AWRDRRSTDTQY
V gene: TRBV7-8; D gene: .; CDR3 protein: ASSLGLRSNQPQH
V gene: TRBV4-2; D gene: TRBD1; CDR3 protein: ASSHLGQGSYNEQF
V gene: TRBV30; D gene: .; CDR3 protein: AWSTGGTGRSPLH
V gene: TRBV24-1; D gene: TRBD1; CDR3 protein: ATSAQTGQGGSPLH
V gene: TRBV5-5; D gene: TRBD2; CDR3 protein: ASSLRGTSGYEQY
V gene: TRBV4-1; D gene: .; CDR3 protein: ASSQDEPARNYEQY
V gene: TRBV20-1; D gene: .; CDR3 protein: SASEQSYNSPLH
V gene: TRBV18; D gene: .; CDR3 protein: ASSQTGVSYGYT
V gene: TRBV24-1; D gene: TRBD2; CDR3 protein: ATGGTSGRNSYNEQF
V gene: TRBV4-2; D gene: TRBD1; CDR3 protein: ASSQEPGQVGNGEKLF
V gene: TRBV9; D gene: TRBD1; CDR3 protein: ASSARETGAVNYGYT
V gene: TRBV5-1; D gene: TRBD1; CDR3 protein: ASSPEPGQAFQPQH
V gene: TRBV30; D gene: TRBD1; CDR3 protein: AWSYRGPNEKLF
V gene: TRBV2; D gene: TRBD2; CDR3 protein: ASSPGHRSRGGGELF
V gene: TRBV20-1; D gene: .; CDR3 protein: SASLQREKLF
V gene: TRBV6-5; D gene: .; CDR3 protein: ASRLQGYEQY
V gene: TRBV18; D gene: .; CDR3 protein: ASSPSPWAGNSGNTIY
V gene: TRBV28; D gene: .; CDR3 protein: ASSLASVTGELF
V gene: TRBV11-3; D gene: TRBD1; CDR3 protein: ASSLGGQGLSGEQY
V gene: TRBV7-9; D gene: TRBD1; CDR3 protein: ASSSWAGQGALYEQY